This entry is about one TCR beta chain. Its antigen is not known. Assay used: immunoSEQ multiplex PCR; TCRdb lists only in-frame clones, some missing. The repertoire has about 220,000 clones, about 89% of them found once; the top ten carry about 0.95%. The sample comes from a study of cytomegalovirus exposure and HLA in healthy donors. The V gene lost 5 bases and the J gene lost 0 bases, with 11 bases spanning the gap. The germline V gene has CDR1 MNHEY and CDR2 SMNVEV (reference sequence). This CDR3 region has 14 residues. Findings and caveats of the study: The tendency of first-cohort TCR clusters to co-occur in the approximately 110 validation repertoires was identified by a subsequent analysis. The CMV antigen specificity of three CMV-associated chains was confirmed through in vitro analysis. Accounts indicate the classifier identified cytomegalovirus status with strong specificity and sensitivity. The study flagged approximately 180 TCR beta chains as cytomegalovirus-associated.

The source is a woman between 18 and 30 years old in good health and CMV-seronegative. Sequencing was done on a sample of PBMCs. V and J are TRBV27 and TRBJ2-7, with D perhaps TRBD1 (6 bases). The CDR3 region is CASSPGTLSYEQYF. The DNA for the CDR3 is TGTGCCAGCAGTCCAGGGACACTCTCCTACGAGCAGTACTTC.